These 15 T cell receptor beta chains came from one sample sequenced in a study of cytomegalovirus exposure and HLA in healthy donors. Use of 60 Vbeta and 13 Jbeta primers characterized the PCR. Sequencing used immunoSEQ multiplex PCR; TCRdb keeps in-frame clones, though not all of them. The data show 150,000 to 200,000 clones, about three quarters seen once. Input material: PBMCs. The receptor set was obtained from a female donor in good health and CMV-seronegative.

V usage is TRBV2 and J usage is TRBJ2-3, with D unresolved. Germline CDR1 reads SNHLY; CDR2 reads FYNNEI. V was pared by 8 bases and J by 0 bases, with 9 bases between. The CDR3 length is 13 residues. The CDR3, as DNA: TGTGCCAGCCTACAGCCTAGCACAGATACGCAGTATTTT. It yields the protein CASLQPSTDTQYF.

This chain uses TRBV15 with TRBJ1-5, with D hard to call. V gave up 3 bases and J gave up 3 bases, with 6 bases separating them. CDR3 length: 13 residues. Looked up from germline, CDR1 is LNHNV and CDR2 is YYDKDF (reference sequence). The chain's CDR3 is CATSRDFNQPQHF. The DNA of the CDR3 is TGTGCCACCAGCAGGGACTTCAATCAGCCCCAGCATTTT.

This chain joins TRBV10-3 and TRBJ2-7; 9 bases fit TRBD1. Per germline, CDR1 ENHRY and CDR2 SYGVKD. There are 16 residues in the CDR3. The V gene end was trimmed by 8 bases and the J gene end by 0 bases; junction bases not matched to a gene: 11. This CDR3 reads CAIVAGTGPRSYEQYF. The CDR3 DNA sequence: TGTGCCATCGTAGCCGGGACAGGGCCCCGCTCCTACGAGCAGTACTTC.

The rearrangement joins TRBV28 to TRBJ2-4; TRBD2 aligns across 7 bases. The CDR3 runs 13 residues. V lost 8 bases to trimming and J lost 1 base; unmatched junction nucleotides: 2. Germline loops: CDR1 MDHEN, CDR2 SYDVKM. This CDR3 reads CASLTSAKNIQYF. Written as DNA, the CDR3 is TGTGCCAGCTTGACTAGCGCCAAAAACATTCAGTACTTC.

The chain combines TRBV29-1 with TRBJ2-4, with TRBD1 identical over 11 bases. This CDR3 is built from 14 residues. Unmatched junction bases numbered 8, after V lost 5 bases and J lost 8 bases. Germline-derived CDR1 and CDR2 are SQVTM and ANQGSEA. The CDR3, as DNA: TGCAGCGTTCTCAAAGGGACAGGGGGGGACATTCAGTACTTC. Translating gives CSVLKGTGGDIQYF.

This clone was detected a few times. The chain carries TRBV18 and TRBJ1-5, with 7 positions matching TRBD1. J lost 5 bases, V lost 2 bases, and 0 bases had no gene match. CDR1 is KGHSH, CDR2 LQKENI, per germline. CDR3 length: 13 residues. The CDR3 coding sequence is TGTGCCAGCTCACCAGGGACAGATCAGCCCCAGCATTTT. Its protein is CASSPGTDQPQHF.

The CDR3 here is CASSPTGVAEAFF. The CDR3 DNA sequence: TGTGCCAGTAGTCCTACAGGGGTGGCTGAAGCTTTCTTT. The gene calls are TRBV19 and TRBJ1-1, with 7 bases aligning to TRBD1. Germline assignment: CDR1 LNHDA and CDR2 SQIVND (reference sequence). With 5 bases clipped from V and 6 bases from J, the junction kept 6 bases outside the gene matches. This CDR3 is built from 13 residues.

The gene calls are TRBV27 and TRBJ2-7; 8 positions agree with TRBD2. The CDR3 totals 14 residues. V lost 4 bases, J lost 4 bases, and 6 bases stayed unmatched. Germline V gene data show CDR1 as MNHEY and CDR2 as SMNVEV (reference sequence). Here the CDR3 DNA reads TGTGCCAGCAGTTCTGGACTAGCAGAATACGAGCAGTACTTC. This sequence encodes CASSSGLAEYEQYF.

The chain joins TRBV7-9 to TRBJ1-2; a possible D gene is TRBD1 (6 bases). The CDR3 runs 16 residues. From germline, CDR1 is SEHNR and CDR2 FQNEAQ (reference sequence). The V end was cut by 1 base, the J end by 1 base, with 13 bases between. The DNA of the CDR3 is TGTGCCAGCAGCTTAGATAGCGGGGGCCTTAACTATGGCTACACCTTC. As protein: CASSLDSGGLNYGYTF. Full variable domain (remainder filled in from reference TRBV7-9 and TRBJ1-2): DTGVSQNPRHKITKRGQNVTFRCDPISEHNRLYWYRQTLGQGPEFLTYFQNEAQLEKSRLLSDRFSAERPKGSFSTLEIQRTEQGDSAMYLCASSLDSGGLNYGYTFGSGTRLTVV.

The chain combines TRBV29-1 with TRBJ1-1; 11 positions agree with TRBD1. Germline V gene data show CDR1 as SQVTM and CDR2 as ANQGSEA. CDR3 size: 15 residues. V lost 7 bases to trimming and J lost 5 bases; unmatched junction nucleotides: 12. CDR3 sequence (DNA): TGCAGCGCCAAGGGACAGGGGGGGAGGGTGACTGAAGCTTTCTTT. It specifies CSAKGQGGRVTEAFF.

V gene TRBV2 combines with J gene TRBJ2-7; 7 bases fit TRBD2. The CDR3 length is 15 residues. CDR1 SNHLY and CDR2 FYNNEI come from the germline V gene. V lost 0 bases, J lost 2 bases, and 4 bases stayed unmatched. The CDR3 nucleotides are TGTGCCAGCAGTGAAGCTAGCGGGTATACCTACGAGCAGTACTTC. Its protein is CASSEASGYTYEQYF. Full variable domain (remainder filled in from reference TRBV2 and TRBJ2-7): EPEVTQTPSHQVTQMGQEVILRCVPISNHLYFYWYRQILGQKVEFLVSFYNNEISEKSEIFDDQFSVERPDGSNFTLKIRSTKLEDSAMYFCASSEASGYTYEQYFGPGTRLTVT.

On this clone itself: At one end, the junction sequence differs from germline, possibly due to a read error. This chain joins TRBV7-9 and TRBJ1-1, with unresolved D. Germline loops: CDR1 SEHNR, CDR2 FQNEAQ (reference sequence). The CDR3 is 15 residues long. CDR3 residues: CSSSLVLGGGTEAFF. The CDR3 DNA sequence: TGTTCCAGCAGCTTAGTTTTGGGTGGAGGCACTGAAGCTTTCTTT.

This chain's CDR3 is CASSGTGGAYEQYF. CDR3 bases: TGTGCCAGCAGCGGGACAGGGGGCGCATACGAGCAGTACTTC. The rearrangement links TRBV5-4 to TRBJ2-7, with 12 bases fitting TRBD1. Germline values: CDR1 SGHNT, CDR2 YYREEE (reference sequence). CDR3 length: 14 residues. With 4 bases clipped from V and 4 bases from J, the junction kept 3 bases outside the gene matches.

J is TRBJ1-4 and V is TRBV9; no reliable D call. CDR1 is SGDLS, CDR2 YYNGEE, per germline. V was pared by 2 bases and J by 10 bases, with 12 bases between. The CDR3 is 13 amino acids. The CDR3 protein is CASSVGGSGKLFF. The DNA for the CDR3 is TGTGCCAGCAGCGTCGGTGGATCGGGAAAACTGTTTTTT.

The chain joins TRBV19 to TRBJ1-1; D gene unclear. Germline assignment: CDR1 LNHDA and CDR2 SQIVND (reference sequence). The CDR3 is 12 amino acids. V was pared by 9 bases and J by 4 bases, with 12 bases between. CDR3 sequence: CASNGGGTEAFF. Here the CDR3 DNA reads TGTGCCAGCAACGGAGGAGGCACTGAAGCTTTCTTT.